Given below is one T cell receptor (beta chain) in context. This sample is part of a study of cytomegalovirus exposure and HLA in healthy donors. The V gene lost 4 bases and the J gene lost 3 bases, with 22 bases spanning the gap. The CDR3 totals 17 residues. Recording of this donor's CMV serostatus was not done. Primers: 60 Vbeta forward and 13 Jbeta reverse. Only in-frame clones appear in the TCRdb table, and some are missing; sequencing was by immunoSEQ multiplex PCR. Counted here are around 90,000 clones, around 84% occurring once; the ten biggest clones make up 9% to 12%. The specimen sequenced was PBMCs. This chain joins TRBV6-7 and TRBJ2-7; D is undetermined. TRBV6-7 is annotated as an ORF whose role is uncertain. The source is a human donor in good health. CDR3 coding DNA: TGTGCCAGCAGTTGCTTGATTCGGGTGGTTTGTTTCTACGAGCAGTACTTC. Translation gives CASSCLIRVVCFYEQYF.